A selection of T cell receptor beta chains follows, all from one sample in a study of T cell responses to AZD1222 COVID-19 vaccine. The protocol was immunoSEQ multiplex PCR, while the TCRdb copy is restricted to in-frame clones and leaves out a portion. The sample has 100,000 or so clones, 90% seen once. Sequences were derived from peripheral blood, sampled on day 0 of AZD1222 vaccination. The origin of the receptors is an adult in good health. Each CDR3 is given with its conserved first and last residue. Fields, in order: D gene, V gene, J gene, CDR3 DNA, CDR3 protein. A D gene is named only where the DNA matches it firmly.

TRBD1	TRBV5-1	TRBJ1-1	TGCGCCAGCAGCTCGACTTGGACAGGGGGCAACACTGAAGCTTTCTTT	CASSSTWTGGNTEAFF
NA	TRBV2	TRBJ1-3	TGTGCCAGCGAGAAGTTCTTGCCTACCTCTGGAAACACCATATATTTT	CASEKFLPTSGNTIYF
NA	TRBV11-2	TRBJ2-5	TGTGCCAGCAGCTTCTCAGTTCGAGAAACCCAGTACTTC	CASSFSVRETQYF
TRBD1	TRBV7-2	TRBJ2-7	TGTGCCAGCAGCTGGCCGGGACAGGGGATTCTGTGGCAGTACTTC	CASSWPGQGILWQYF
NA	TRBV12-3/TRBV12-4	TRBJ1-1	TGTGCCAGCAGTTTCGGGACTGAAGCTTTCTTT	CASSFGTEAFF
NA	TRBV15	TRBJ1-5	TGTGCCACCAGCAGAGAGGGGTGGGGAAATCAGCCCCAGCATTTT	CATSREGWGNQPQHF
NA	TRBV5-1	TRBJ1-2	TGCGCCAGCAGCTTGGTGGGGCTGGGAGAAGACTATGGCTACACCTTC	CASSLVGLGEDYGYTF
TRBD1	TRBV7-8	TRBJ1-5	TGTGCCAGCAGCGACAGGGGGCACCAGCCCCAGCATTTT	CASSDRGHQPQHF
NA	TRBV5-1	TRBJ2-1	TGCGCCAGCAGCTTGCGGGCGGCAGAAGGTGAGCAGTTCTTC	CASSLRAAEGEQFF
NA	TRBV6-5	TRBJ1-2	TGTGCCAGCAGTTCCGGGAGTGTCGGGTATCTCTATGGCTACACCTTC	CASSSGSVGYLYGYTF